This TCR beta chain was recovered during a study of T cell repertoires in cytomegalovirus infection. In the study overall: Recently identified HLA-C-restricted CMV epitopes and well-studied HLA-B-restricted CMV epitopes were used by the study.

With 5 bases clipped from V and 3 bases from J, the junction kept 4 bases outside the gene matches. CDR1 is MNHEY and CDR2 is SMNVEV in the germline V gene (reference sequence). The CDR3 sequence is 14 residues long. As for this clonotype: Its antigen remains unidentified.

Study outcomes and limitations: Predominance within the ex vivo response was attributable to HLA-C-restricted CMV-specific TCR beta clonotypes.

Using its own MiXCR run on the reads, TCRdb lists one record per CDR3 protein. The profile shows some 20,000 distinct CDR3 sequences, approximately 39% of them singletons. The gene calls are TRBV27 and TRBJ1-5, with 7 bases fitting TRBD1. The receptor's source is a human donor in good health (CMV status not recorded). Some clones in this sample may be carry-over from other donors' samples. The sequences come from CD8+ T cells from cultured PBMCs, collected from culture after CMV antigen stimulation. This chain's CDR3 is CASSRTGLNQPQHF. The CDR3 bases are TGTGCCAGCAGTCGGACAGGCCTCAATCAGCCCCAGCATTTT.